A selection of T cell receptor beta chains follows, all from one sample in a study of blood T cell repertoires in COVID-19. Here immunoSEQ multiplex PCR was the method, and the copy in TCRdb shows in-frame clones only, minus some. The sample has about 31,000 clones, approximately 91% seen once. The sequenced material came from peripheral blood. The receptors here all came from a man aged 60-69 years with acute or convalescent COVID-19. Each CDR3 is given with its conserved first and last residue. Each record gives: clone size, J gene, V gene, D gene, CDR3 length, CDR3 DNA, CDR3 protein. D genes are given only for firm matches. Expanded clones are given a class, and other clones once, few, many or no size at all.

clone_size: .
j_call: TRBJ2-1
v_call: TRBV5-1
d_call: TRBD1
cdr3_length: 14
cdr3_nt: TGCGCCAGCGACACAGGCTACAGGGGGAATGAGCAGTTCTTC
cdr3_aa: CASDTGYRGNEQFF

clone_size: .
j_call: TRBJ1-3
v_call: TRBV12-3/TRBV12-4
d_call: .
cdr3_length: 13
cdr3_nt: TGTGCCAGCAGTCCCCTTTCTGGAAACACCATATATTTT
cdr3_aa: CASSPLSGNTIYF

clone_size: .
j_call: TRBJ1-2
v_call: TRBV14
d_call: .
cdr3_length: 13
cdr3_nt: TGTGCCAGCAGCCACGCGAGGAACTATGGCTACACCTTC
cdr3_aa: CASSHARNYGYTF

clone_size: few
j_call: TRBJ1-4
v_call: TRBV7-9
d_call: .
cdr3_length: 15
cdr3_nt: TGTGCCAGCAGCTTAGGGGGACAAGTTAATGAAAAACTGTTTTTT
cdr3_aa: CASSLGGQVNEKLFF

clone_size: .
j_call: TRBJ2-2
v_call: TRBV27
d_call: .
cdr3_length: 12
cdr3_nt: TGTGCCAGCGGATGGAGGAACGGGGAGCTGTTTTTT
cdr3_aa: CASGWRNGELFF

clone_size: .
j_call: TRBJ2-3
v_call: TRBV9
d_call: .
cdr3_length: 14
cdr3_nt: TGTGCCAGCAGCGTAGGACTGATCACAGATACGCAGTATTTT
cdr3_aa: CASSVGLITDTQYF

clone_size: .
j_call: TRBJ2-3
v_call: TRBV7-8
d_call: .
cdr3_length: 14
cdr3_nt: TGTGCCAGCAGCTTAGCCAGAAACACAGATACGCAGTATTTT
cdr3_aa: CASSLARNTDTQYF

clone_size: .
j_call: TRBJ2-3
v_call: TRBV19
d_call: TRBD2
cdr3_length: 17
cdr3_nt: TGTGCCAGTAGGGGACTAGCGGGAGGCTGGAACACAGATACGCAGTATTTT
cdr3_aa: CASRGLAGGWNTDTQYF

clone_size: .
j_call: TRBJ2-2
v_call: TRBV30
d_call: TRBD2
cdr3_length: 13
cdr3_nt: TGTGCCTGGAGCCGGAGGGAGGGCGGGGAGCTGTTTTTT
cdr3_aa: CAWSRREGGELFF

clone_size: .
j_call: TRBJ1-3
v_call: TRBV5-5
d_call: .
cdr3_length: 16
cdr3_nt: TGTGCCAGCAGCTTGCGCGGGCAAAGCTCTGGAAACACCATATATTTT
cdr3_aa: CASSLRGQSSGNTIYF

clone_size: .
j_call: TRBJ2-6
v_call: TRBV5-5
d_call: .
cdr3_length: 15
cdr3_nt: TGTGCCAGCAGCCCACAGGCTTCTGGGGCCAACGTCCTGACTTTC
cdr3_aa: CASSPQASGANVLTF

clone_size: .
j_call: TRBJ1-3
v_call: TRBV28
d_call: TRBD1
cdr3_length: 17
cdr3_nt: TGTGCCAGCAGTTTATCCGGGACAGAACTTTCTGGAAACACCATATATTTT
cdr3_aa: CASSLSGTELSGNTIYF

clone_size: once
j_call: TRBJ2-7
v_call: TRBV6-5
d_call: .
cdr3_length: 15
cdr3_nt: TGTGCCAGCAGTTACACCTGGCAAGGGGCCTACGAGCAGTACTTC
cdr3_aa: CASSYTWQGAYEQYF

clone_size: once
j_call: TRBJ2-1
v_call: TRBV7-3
d_call: TRBD2
cdr3_length: 16
cdr3_nt: TGTGCCAGCAGCTTAGCCGGGACTAGCGGTTACAATGAGCAGTTCTTC
cdr3_aa: CASSLAGTSGYNEQFF

clone_size: .
j_call: TRBJ1-6
v_call: TRBV6-6
d_call: TRBD1
cdr3_length: 14
cdr3_nt: TGTGCCAGCAGTACGACAGGGCTTAATTCACCCCTCCACTTT
cdr3_aa: CASSTTGLNSPLHF

clone_size: .
j_call: TRBJ2-7
v_call: TRBV20-1
d_call: TRBD2
cdr3_length: 14
cdr3_nt: TGCAGTGCTAGTTCGGGGGGGTCTTCCTACGAGCAGTACTTC
cdr3_aa: CSASSGGSSYEQYF

clone_size: .
j_call: TRBJ1-2
v_call: TRBV19
d_call: .
cdr3_length: 14
cdr3_nt: TGTGCCAGTAGTACCCTACAGGGAGCCAGTGGCTACACCTTC
cdr3_aa: CASSTLQGASGYTF

clone_size: .
j_call: TRBJ2-3
v_call: TRBV28
d_call: TRBD2
cdr3_length: 19
cdr3_nt: TGTGCCAGCAGCCAGGGACTAGCGGGAGGGCCCAGGAGCACAGATACGCAGTATTTT
cdr3_aa: CASSQGLAGGPRSTDTQYF

clone_size: .
j_call: TRBJ2-2
v_call: TRBV18
d_call: .
cdr3_length: 15
cdr3_nt: TGTGCCAGCTCACTTTCAACAAAGAACACCGGGGAGCTGTTTTTT
cdr3_aa: CASSLSTKNTGELFF

clone_size: .
j_call: TRBJ2-3
v_call: TRBV21-1
d_call: .
cdr3_length: 18
cdr3_nt: TGTGCCAGCAGCAAACCAGGGGCGATAACTACCCTGGGAGATACGCAGTATTTT
cdr3_aa: CASSKPGAITTLGDTQYF

clone_size: few
j_call: TRBJ1-6
v_call: TRBV30
d_call: .
cdr3_length: 14
cdr3_nt: TGTGCCTGGAGTGGCGGGCAGGATAATTCACCCCTCCACTTT
cdr3_aa: CAWSGGQDNSPLHF

clone_size: .
j_call: TRBJ2-7
v_call: TRBV7-6
d_call: .
cdr3_length: 11
cdr3_nt: TGTGCCAGCAGCTCCGGGTCGTTTTTATACTTC
cdr3_aa: CASSSGSFLYF

clone_size: .
j_call: TRBJ1-5
v_call: TRBV6-6
d_call: .
cdr3_length: 15
cdr3_nt: TGTGCCAGCAGTAATTGGGGGCGCCGGGATCAGCCCCAGCATTTT
cdr3_aa: CASSNWGRRDQPQHF

clone_size: .
j_call: TRBJ1-2
v_call: TRBV27
d_call: .
cdr3_length: 16
cdr3_nt: TGTGCCAGCAGTTTATCGTCGACAGGATCGAACTATGGCTACACCTTC
cdr3_aa: CASSLSSTGSNYGYTF

clone_size: .
j_call: TRBJ2-1
v_call: TRBV11-2
d_call: .
cdr3_length: 15
cdr3_nt: TGTGCCAGCAGCGTTGCGGGGAGCTCCTACAATGAGCAGTTCTTC
cdr3_aa: CASSVAGSSYNEQFF

clone_size: .
j_call: TRBJ1-1
v_call: TRBV3-1/TRBV3-2
d_call: .
cdr3_length: 14
cdr3_nt: TGTGCCAGCAGAGCAGGGTTTGGGAACACTGAAGCTTTCTTT
cdr3_aa: CASRAGFGNTEAFF

clone_size: once
j_call: TRBJ1-3
v_call: TRBV27
d_call: .
cdr3_length: 16
cdr3_nt: TGTGCCAGCAGTCCCAGGGGATCTCCGAGGGGAAACACCATATATTTT
cdr3_aa: CASSPRGSPRGNTIYF

clone_size: .
j_call: TRBJ2-2
v_call: TRBV24-1
d_call: TRBD2
cdr3_length: 14
cdr3_nt: TGTGCCACCAGTGCTAGCGGGAGAACCGGGGAGCTGTTTTTT
cdr3_aa: CATSASGRTGELFF

clone_size: .
j_call: TRBJ2-3
v_call: TRBV7-2
d_call: TRBD2
cdr3_length: 14
cdr3_nt: TGTGCCAGCAGGGCTAGCGGGGGCACAGATACGCAGTATTTT
cdr3_aa: CASRASGGTDTQYF

clone_size: .
j_call: TRBJ1-5
v_call: TRBV4-1
d_call: .
cdr3_length: 15
cdr3_nt: TGCGCCAGCAGCCAAGAGGGTGGGGGGAATCAGCCCCAGCATTTT
cdr3_aa: CASSQEGGGNQPQHF

clone_size: few
j_call: TRBJ1-4
v_call: TRBV12-3/TRBV12-4
d_call: .
cdr3_length: 13
cdr3_nt: TGTGCCAGCAGAGTCAGGTTAAATGAAAAACTGTTTTTT
cdr3_aa: CASRVRLNEKLFF

clone_size: .
j_call: TRBJ2-3
v_call: TRBV7-9
d_call: .
cdr3_length: 15
cdr3_nt: TGTGCCAGCAGCTTAGACGGTCCTAGCACAGATACGCAGTATTTT
cdr3_aa: CASSLDGPSTDTQYF

clone_size: .
j_call: TRBJ2-1
v_call: TRBV11-3
d_call: TRBD2
cdr3_length: 17
cdr3_nt: TGTGCCAGCAGCTTATATGGTAGCGGGAGGTCCTACAATGAGCAGTTCTTC
cdr3_aa: CASSLYGSGRSYNEQFF

clone_size: .
j_call: TRBJ2-7
v_call: TRBV6-5
d_call: .
cdr3_length: 14
cdr3_nt: TGTGCCAGCAGTTTAAACAACAGGGTGGGCGAGCAGTACTTC
cdr3_aa: CASSLNNRVGEQYF

clone_size: .
j_call: TRBJ1-1
v_call: TRBV19
d_call: TRBD1
cdr3_length: 15
cdr3_nt: TGTGCCAGTAGTTGGACAGGCCGCATGAACACTGAAGCTTTCTTT
cdr3_aa: CASSWTGRMNTEAFF

clone_size: .
j_call: TRBJ1-2
v_call: TRBV9
d_call: TRBD1
cdr3_length: 14
cdr3_nt: TGTGCCAGCAGCCCAGGGGGCTTCGCTCATGGCTACACCTTC
cdr3_aa: CASSPGGFAHGYTF

clone_size: .
j_call: TRBJ1-2
v_call: TRBV4-1
d_call: TRBD1
cdr3_length: 15
cdr3_nt: TGCGCCAGCAGCCTCCCGGGACAGATGCTCTATGGCTACACCTTC
cdr3_aa: CASSLPGQMLYGYTF

clone_size: .
j_call: TRBJ2-3
v_call: TRBV9
d_call: .
cdr3_length: 15
cdr3_nt: TGTGCCAGCAGCGTAGGAGGGAGACTACAAGATACGCAGTATTTT
cdr3_aa: CASSVGGRLQDTQYF

clone_size: .
j_call: TRBJ2-1
v_call: TRBV7-9
d_call: .
cdr3_length: 15
cdr3_nt: TGTGCCAGCAGCCGCCCAGTGCTAGCGAACAATGAGCAGTTCTTC
cdr3_aa: CASSRPVLANNEQFF

clone_size: .
j_call: TRBJ1-1
v_call: TRBV29-1
d_call: .
cdr3_length: 16
cdr3_nt: TGCAGCGTTGAGGCTCAGGGGCGTAATTCTTACACTGAAGCTTTCTTT
cdr3_aa: CSVEAQGRNSYTEAFF

clone_size: .
j_call: TRBJ2-2
v_call: TRBV30
d_call: .
cdr3_length: 14
cdr3_nt: TGTGCCTGGAGTGTTATATTCGAGAGCGGGGAGCTGTTTTTT
cdr3_aa: CAWSVIFESGELFF

clone_size: once
j_call: TRBJ2-7
v_call: TRBV7-8
d_call: TRBD2
cdr3_length: 17
cdr3_nt: TGTGCCAGCAGCTCGGGGGGTAGGAGAGCGGGAGGGCCTGAGCAGTACTTC
cdr3_aa: CASSSGGRRAGGPEQYF

clone_size: .
j_call: TRBJ2-2
v_call: TRBV2
d_call: TRBD1
cdr3_length: 15
cdr3_nt: TGTGCCAGCAGTGTACAGGGGTCGGACACCGGGGAGCTGTTTTTT
cdr3_aa: CASSVQGSDTGELFF

clone_size: .
j_call: TRBJ1-2
v_call: TRBV18
d_call: .
cdr3_length: 15
cdr3_nt: TGTGCCAGCTCACGTACTGCCGCCTCCAACTATGGCTACACCTTC
cdr3_aa: CASSRTAASNYGYTF

clone_size: .
j_call: TRBJ1-1
v_call: TRBV3-1/TRBV3-2
d_call: .
cdr3_length: 15
cdr3_nt: TGTGCCAGCAGCCAAGTCGGACTAGTTGGCACTGAAGCTTTCTTT
cdr3_aa: CASSQVGLVGTEAFF

clone_size: once
j_call: TRBJ2-7
v_call: TRBV5-1
d_call: .
cdr3_length: 16
cdr3_nt: TGCGCCAGCAGCAGGAGTTTGACTCGCCAGTCGGGCGAGCAGTACTTC
cdr3_aa: CASSRSLTRQSGEQYF

clone_size: .
j_call: TRBJ2-1
v_call: TRBV7-3
d_call: .
cdr3_length: 14
cdr3_nt: TGTGCCAGCAGCCCCCCAAACAGCAACAATGAGCAGTTCTTC
cdr3_aa: CASSPPNSNNEQFF

clone_size: .
j_call: TRBJ1-2
v_call: TRBV19
d_call: .
cdr3_length: 13
cdr3_nt: TGTGCCAGTAGTATACGGGGATCCCTAGGCTACACCTTC
cdr3_aa: CASSIRGSLGYTF

clone_size: .
j_call: TRBJ1-5
v_call: TRBV7-9
d_call: .
cdr3_length: 15
cdr3_nt: TGTGCCAGCAGCTTAGGAGGGTATAGCAATCAGCCCCAGCATTTT
cdr3_aa: CASSLGGYSNQPQHF

clone_size: .
j_call: TRBJ1-3
v_call: TRBV6-5
d_call: .
cdr3_length: 15
cdr3_nt: TGTGCCAGCAGTTCCTATACAGACTCTGGAAACACCATATATTTT
cdr3_aa: CASSSYTDSGNTIYF

clone_size: .
j_call: TRBJ2-5
v_call: TRBV6-5
d_call: TRBD2
cdr3_length: 14
cdr3_nt: TGTGCCAGCAGTTCTAGCGGGAGGGTAGAGACCCAGTACTTC
cdr3_aa: CASSSSGRVETQYF

clone_size: .
j_call: TRBJ2-2
v_call: TRBV7-3
d_call: .
cdr3_length: 14
cdr3_nt: TGTGCCAGCAGCTTAGCGGGAAACACCGGGGAGCTGTTTTTT
cdr3_aa: CASSLAGNTGELFF

clone_size: .
j_call: TRBJ2-7
v_call: TRBV7-2
d_call: TRBD2
cdr3_length: 16
cdr3_nt: TGTGCCAGCAGCTTATCCCAACTAGCGGCCACCTACGAGCAGTACTTC
cdr3_aa: CASSLSQLAATYEQYF

clone_size: .
j_call: TRBJ1-2
v_call: TRBV7-9
d_call: .
cdr3_length: 14
cdr3_nt: TGTGCCAGCAGCTCCTGGACAGAAGGCTATGGCTACACCTTC
cdr3_aa: CASSSWTEGYGYTF